This entry is about one TCR beta chain. Allocation to cohorts depended on clinical history reported by the participants. Clones were sequenced by immunoSEQ multiplex PCR, and TCRdb holds only the in-frame ones, with some missing. The data show 130,000 to 150,000 clones, with just under 85% seen just once and around 10% held by the top ten. The sample comes from a study of blood T cell repertoires in COVID-19. The clonotype originates from a man aged 45 to 65 who had recovered from COVID-19. Sequences were obtained from PBMCs or T cells enriched from blood (not recorded which).

CDR3 loop: CASSPGETQYF. Here the CDR3 DNA reads TGTGCCAGCAGCCCCGGGGAGACCCAGTACTTC. The chain has TRBV3-1 (or the pseudogene TRBV3-2) and TRBJ2-5; D not resolved. Trimming left V 4 bases short and J 5 bases short, with 5 bases between. Germline values: CDR1 LGHDT, CDR2 YNNKEL (reference sequence). This CDR3 has 11 amino acids.